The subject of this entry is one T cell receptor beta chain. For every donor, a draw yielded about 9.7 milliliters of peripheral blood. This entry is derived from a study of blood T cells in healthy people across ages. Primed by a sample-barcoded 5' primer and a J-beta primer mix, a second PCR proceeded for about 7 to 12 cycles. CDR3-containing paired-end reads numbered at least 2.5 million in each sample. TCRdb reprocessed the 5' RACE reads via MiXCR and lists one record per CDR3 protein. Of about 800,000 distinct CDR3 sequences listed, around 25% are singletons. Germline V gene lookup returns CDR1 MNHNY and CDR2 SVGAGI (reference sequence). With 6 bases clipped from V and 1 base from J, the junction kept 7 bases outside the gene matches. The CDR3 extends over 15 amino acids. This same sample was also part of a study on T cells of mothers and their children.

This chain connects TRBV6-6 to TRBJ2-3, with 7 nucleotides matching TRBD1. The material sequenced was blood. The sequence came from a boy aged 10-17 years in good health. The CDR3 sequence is CASSRRGLGTDTQYF. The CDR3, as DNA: TGTGCCAGCAGCCGTAGGGGGCTCGGCACAGATACGCAGTATTTT.